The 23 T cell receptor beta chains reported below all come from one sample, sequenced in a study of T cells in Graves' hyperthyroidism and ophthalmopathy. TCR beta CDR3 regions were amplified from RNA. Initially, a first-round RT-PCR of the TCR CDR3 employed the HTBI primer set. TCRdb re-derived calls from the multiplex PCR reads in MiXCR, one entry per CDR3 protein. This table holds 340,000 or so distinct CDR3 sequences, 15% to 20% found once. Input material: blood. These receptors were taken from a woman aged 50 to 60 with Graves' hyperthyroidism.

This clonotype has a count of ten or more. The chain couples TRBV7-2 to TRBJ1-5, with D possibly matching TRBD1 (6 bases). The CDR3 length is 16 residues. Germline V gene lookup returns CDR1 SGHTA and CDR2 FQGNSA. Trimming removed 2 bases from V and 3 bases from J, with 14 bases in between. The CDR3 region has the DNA TGTGCCAGCAGCTTAATGAGGGGGGGGAACAATCAGCCCCAGCATTTT. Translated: CASSLMRGGNNQPQHF.

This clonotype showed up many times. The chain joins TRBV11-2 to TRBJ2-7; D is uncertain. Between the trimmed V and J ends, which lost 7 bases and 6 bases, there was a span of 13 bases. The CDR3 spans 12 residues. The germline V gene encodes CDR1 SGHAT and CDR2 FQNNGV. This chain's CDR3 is CASTQTTREQYF. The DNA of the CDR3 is TGTGCCAGCACCCAAACGACCCGCGAGCAGTACTTC.

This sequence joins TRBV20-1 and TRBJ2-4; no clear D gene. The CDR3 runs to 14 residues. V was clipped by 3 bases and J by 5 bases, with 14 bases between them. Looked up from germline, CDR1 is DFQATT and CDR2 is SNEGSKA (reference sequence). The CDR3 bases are TGCAGTGCTAGGGCGCCAGAGTTACAAAACATTCAGTACTTC. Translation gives CSARAPELQNIQYF.

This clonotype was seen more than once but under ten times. DNA for the CDR3: TGTGCCTGGTTGGACAGGCAAACTGAAGCTTTCTTT. Its protein product is CAWLDRQTEAFF. J is TRBJ1-1 and V is TRBV30; TRBD1 matches 7 bases. V lost 5 bases, J lost 5 bases, and 5 bases stayed unmatched. CDR1 is GTSNPN and CDR2 is SVGIG in the germline V gene (reference sequence). CDR3 length: 12 amino acids.

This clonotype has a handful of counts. The CDR3 DNA reads as TGTGCCAGCAGTTTAGACGGCTTTAACTATGGCTACACCTTC. Translated: CASSLDGFNYGYTF. The chain is built from TRBV27 and TRBJ1-2; D unresolved. This CDR3 comprises 14 residues. Trimming left V 2 bases short and J 1 base short, with 8 bases between. The V gene's germline CDR1 is MNHEY and CDR2 SMNVEV (reference sequence).

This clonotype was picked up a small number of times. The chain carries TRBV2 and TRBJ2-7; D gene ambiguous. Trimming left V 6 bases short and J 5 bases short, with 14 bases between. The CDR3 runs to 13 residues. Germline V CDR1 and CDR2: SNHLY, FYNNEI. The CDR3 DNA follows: TGTGCCAGCAGGTCCATTGGTGTGCACGAGCAGTACTTC. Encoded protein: CASRSIGVHEQYF.

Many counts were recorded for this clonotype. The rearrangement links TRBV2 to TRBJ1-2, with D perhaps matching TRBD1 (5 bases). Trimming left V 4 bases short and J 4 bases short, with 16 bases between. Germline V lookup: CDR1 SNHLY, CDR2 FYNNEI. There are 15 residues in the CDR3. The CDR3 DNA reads TGTGCCAGCAGTGCCGACAGCCTAATATTCTATGGCTACACCTTC. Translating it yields CASSADSLIFYGYTF.

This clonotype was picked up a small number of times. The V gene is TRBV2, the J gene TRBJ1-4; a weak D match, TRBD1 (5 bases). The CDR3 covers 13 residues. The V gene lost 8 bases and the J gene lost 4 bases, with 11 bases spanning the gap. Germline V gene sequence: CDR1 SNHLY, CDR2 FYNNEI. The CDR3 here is CASRDGNNEKLFF. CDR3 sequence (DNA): TGTGCCAGCCGGGACGGTAATAATGAAAAACTGTTTTTT.

The CDR3 DNA reads TGTGCCAGCAGTGAATTATTTCGGCAGGGTCTCGCAGATACGCAGTATTTT. Translation gives CASSELFRQGLADTQYF. The chain links TRBV6-1 to TRBJ2-3; tentatively, D is TRBD1 (5 bases). With 2 bases removed from V and 4 bases from J, the gap between germline ends came to 19 bases. This CDR3 contains 17 residues. Germline V CDR1 and CDR2: MNHNS, SASEGT.

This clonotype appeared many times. The CDR3 loop is CASRRQGEWGSKDTYEQYF. For the CDR3, the DNA is TGTGCCAGCAGACGACAGGGGGAGTGGGGGAGTAAGGATACCTACGAGCAGTACTTC. The V and J genes are TRBV6-1 and TRBJ2-7; 9 bases agree with TRBD1. Unmatched junction bases numbered 20, after V lost 6 bases and J lost 2 bases. The CDR3 totals 19 residues. Germline V lookup: CDR1 MNHNS, CDR2 SASEGT.

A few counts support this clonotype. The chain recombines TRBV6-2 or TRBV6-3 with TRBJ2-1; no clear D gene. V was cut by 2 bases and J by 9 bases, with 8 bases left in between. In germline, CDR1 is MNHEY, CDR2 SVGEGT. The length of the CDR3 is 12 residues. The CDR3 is CASSYAALEQFF. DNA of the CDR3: TGTGCCAGCAGTTACGCGGCTCTTGAGCAGTTCTTC.

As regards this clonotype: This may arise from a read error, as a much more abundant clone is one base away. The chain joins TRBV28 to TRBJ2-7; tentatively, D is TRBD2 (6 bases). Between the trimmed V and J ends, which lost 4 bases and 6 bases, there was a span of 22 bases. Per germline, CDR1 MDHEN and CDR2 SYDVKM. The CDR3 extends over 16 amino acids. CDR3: CASSSPGSGRGSEQYF. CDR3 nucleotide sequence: TGTGCCAGCAGTTCCCCAGGTTCCGGGAGAGGGAGCGAGCAGTACTTC.

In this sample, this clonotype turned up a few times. CDR3 amino acids: CASSKWDRGMGYGYTF. The CDR3 bases are TGTGCCAGTAGTAAATGGGACAGGGGTATGGGCTATGGCTACACCTTC. The rearrangement joins TRBV19 to TRBJ1-2; 10 bases match TRBD1. Germline V lookup: CDR1 LNHDA, CDR2 SQIVND (reference sequence). The CDR3 is made up of 16 amino acids. With V trimmed by 4 bases and J by 4 bases, 9 bases remained unmatched.

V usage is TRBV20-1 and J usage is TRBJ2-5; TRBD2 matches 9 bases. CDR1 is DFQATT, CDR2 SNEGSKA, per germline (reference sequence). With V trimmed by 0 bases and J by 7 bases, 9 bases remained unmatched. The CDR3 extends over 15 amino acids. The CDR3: CSARDGSGSGGTQYF. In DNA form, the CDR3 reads TGCAGTGCTAGAGATGGTAGCGGGAGTGGAGGGACCCAGTACTTC.

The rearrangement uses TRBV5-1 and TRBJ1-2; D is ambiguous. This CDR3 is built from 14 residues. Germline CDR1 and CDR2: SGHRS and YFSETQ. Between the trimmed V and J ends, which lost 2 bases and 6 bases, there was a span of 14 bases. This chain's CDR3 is CASSFFIGEDGYTF. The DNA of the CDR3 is TGCGCCAGCAGCTTCTTCATCGGGGAGGATGGCTACACCTTC.

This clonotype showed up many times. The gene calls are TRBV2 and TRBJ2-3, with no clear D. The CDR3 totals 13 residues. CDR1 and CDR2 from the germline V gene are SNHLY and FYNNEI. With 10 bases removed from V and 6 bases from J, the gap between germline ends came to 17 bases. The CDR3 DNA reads TGTGCCACCTCACCCGCTCCCTGGGATACGCAGTATTTT. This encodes CATSPAPWDTQYF.

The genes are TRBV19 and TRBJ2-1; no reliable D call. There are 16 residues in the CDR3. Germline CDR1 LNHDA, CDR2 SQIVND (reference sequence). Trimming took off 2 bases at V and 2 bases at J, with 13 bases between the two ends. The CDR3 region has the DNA TGTGCCAGTAGTATACTCGGGTCATTGACCTACAATGAGCAGTTCTTC. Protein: CASSILGSLTYNEQFF.

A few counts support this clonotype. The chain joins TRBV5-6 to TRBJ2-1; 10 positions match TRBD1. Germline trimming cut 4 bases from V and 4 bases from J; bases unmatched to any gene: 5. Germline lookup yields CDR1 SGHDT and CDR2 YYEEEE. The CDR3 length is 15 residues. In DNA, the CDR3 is TGTGCCAGCAGCACCCCGGGACAGGGGTACAATGAGCAGTTCTTC. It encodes CASSTPGQGYNEQFF.

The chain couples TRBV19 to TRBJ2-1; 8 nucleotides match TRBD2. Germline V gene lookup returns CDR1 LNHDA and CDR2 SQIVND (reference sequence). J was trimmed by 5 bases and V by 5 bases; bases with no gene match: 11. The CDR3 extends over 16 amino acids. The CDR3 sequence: CASSPRAGGLNNEQFF. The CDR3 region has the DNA TGTGCCAGTAGTCCTCGGGCGGGAGGTTTGAACAATGAGCAGTTCTTC.

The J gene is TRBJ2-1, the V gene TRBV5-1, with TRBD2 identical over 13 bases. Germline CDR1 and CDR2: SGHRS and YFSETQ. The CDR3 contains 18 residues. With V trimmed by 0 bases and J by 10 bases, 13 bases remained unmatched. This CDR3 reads CASSLEEVGTSGIDEQFF. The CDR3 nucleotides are TGCGCCAGCAGCTTGGAGGAGGTTGGGACTAGCGGGATAGACGAGCAGTTCTTC.

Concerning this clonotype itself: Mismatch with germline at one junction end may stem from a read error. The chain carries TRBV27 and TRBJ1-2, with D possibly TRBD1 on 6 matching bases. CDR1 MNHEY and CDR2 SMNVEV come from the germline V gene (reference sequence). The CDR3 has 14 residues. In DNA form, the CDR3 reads TGTACCAGCAATATCCGATCCAACAGGGATGGCTACACCTTC. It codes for CTSNIRSNRDGYTF.

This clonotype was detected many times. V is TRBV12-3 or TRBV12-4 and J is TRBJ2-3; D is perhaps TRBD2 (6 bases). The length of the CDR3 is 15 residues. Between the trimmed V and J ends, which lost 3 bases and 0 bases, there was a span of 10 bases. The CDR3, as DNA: TGTGCCAGCAGTTTCACCGGGACTAGCACAGATACGCAGTATTTT. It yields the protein CASSFTGTSTDTQYF.

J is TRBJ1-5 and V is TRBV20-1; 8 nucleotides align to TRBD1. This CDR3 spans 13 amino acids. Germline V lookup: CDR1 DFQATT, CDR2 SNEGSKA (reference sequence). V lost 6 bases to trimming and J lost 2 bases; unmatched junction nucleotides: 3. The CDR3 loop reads CSAPGGGNQPQHF. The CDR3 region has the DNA TGCAGTGCGCCAGGGGGCGGCAATCAGCCCCAGCATTTT.